This T cell receptor (beta chain) was captured by sequencing in a study of blood T cell repertoires in COVID-19. Study overall: Samples came from the United States, Italy and Spain, spanning acute and convalescent COVID-19. Sources were T cells, B-cell-depleted T cells, or PBMCs; the material itself was cDNA or gDNA.

Germline V CDR1 and CDR2: SGHNT, YENEEA. There are 16 residues in the CDR3. The V segment lost 5 bases and the J segment 4 bases; nucleotides outside the gene matches: 11. Assay used: immunoSEQ multiplex PCR; TCRdb lists only in-frame clones, some missing. The table shows over 200,000 clones, with about four fifths occurring only once. Individuals aged roughly 18 to 95 years were recruited from about two dozen US areas. Cohort 3 recovery required two negative PCRs, clearance, or symptom resolution. Sample: PBMCs or T cells enriched from blood (not recorded which). The TCR originated in a man aged 60-69 years who had recovered from COVID-19. The rearrangement joins TRBV11-3 to TRBJ1-2, with 9 positions matching TRBD1. The CDR3 protein is CASSQSGTGKPYGYTF. The CDR3 coding sequence is TGTGCCAGCAGCCAATCCGGGACAGGGAAGCCCTATGGCTACACCTTC. The full variable domain, in which reference TRBV11-3 and TRBJ1-2 provide the parts outside the CDR3, is EAGVVQSPRYKIIEKKQPVAFWCNPISGHNTLYWYLQNLGQGPELLIRYENEEAVDDSQLPKDRFSAERLKGVDSTLKIQPAELGDSAVYLCASSQSGTGKPYGYTFGSGTRLTVV.